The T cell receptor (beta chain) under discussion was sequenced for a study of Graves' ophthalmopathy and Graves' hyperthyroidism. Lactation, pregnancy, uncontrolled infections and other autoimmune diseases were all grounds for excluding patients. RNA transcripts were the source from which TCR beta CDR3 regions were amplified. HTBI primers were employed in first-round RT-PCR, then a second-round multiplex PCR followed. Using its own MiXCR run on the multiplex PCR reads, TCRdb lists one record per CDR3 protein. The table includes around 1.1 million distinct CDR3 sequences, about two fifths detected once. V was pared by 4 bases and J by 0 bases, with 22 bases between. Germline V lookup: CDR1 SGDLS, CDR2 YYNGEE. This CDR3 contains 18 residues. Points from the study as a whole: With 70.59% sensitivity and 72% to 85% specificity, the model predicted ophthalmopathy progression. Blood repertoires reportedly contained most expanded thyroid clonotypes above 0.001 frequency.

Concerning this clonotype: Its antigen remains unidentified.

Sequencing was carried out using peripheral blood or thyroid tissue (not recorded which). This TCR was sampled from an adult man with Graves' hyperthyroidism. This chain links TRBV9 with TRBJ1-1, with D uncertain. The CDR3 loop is CASSPTQQPYIMNTEAFF. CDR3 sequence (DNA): TGTGCCAGCAGCCCCACTCAACAACCGTACATCATGAACACTGAAGCTTTCTTT.